This record covers a single TCR beta chain. V shed 3 bases, J shed 2 bases, and the junction held 5 bases outside the gene matches. Germline values: CDR1 KGHSH, CDR2 LQKENI. The CDR3 is 16 amino acids. As originally analysed: Estimation of nucleated cell counts relied on the amplification of reference gene primers. Generated by immunoSEQ multiplex PCR, the TCRdb table keeps only in-frame clones and is missing some. From that table come the V and J calls and clone size; the DNA was used to work out D and trimming. Of 24,000 or so clones listed, 70% to 90% are singletons. The sample comes from a study of blood T cell repertoires in COVID-19. For the study at large: The United States, Italy and Spain supplied acute and convalescent COVID-19 samples. T cells, B-cell-depleted T cells, or PBMCs provided the cDNA or gDNA that served as material.

The sample was peripheral blood. The receptor comes from a woman of 80 years or more with acute or convalescent COVID-19. The chain carries TRBV18 and TRBJ2-7; 12 positions match TRBD2. CDR3 residues: CASSPPGLAGTYEQYF. DNA for the CDR3: TGTGCCAGCTCACCTCCGGGACTAGCGGGCACCTACGAGCAGTACTTC. The complete variable domain, with remaining parts taken from reference TRBV18 and TRBJ2-7, reads NAGVMQNPRHLVRRRGQEARLRCSPMKGHSHVYWYRQLPEEGLKFMVYLQKENIIDESGMPKERFSAEFPKEGPSILRIQQVVRGDSAAYFCASSPPGLAGTYEQYFGPGTRLTVT.